The 29 T cell receptor beta chains listed next were all sequenced from one sample in a study of T-cell memory formation after mild COVID-19 (dated by TCRdb to about 2021). Receptor libraries were prepared by 5' RACE. TCRdb lists the instrument as Illumina NovaSeq 6000. TCRdb reran the public reads through fastp at Q25 and MiXCR, keeping productive beta chains. CDR3 protein sequences are deduplicated, and each keeps its most common genes and DNA. The sample table lists 500,000 to 650,000 distinct CDR3 sequences, 20% to 25% of them with a count of one. Clones ranked in the top ten supply under 8.5% of the sample. Input material: PBMCs or a T cell subset sorted from them (not recorded which). The receptors stem from an adult woman who had mild COVID-19 (a few samples of this study predate the infection). The sample titles of this study are shuffled in the database, so cell type and time point are left out; the donor was told from shared clones.

This clonotype was seen only a few times. This sequence joins TRBV27 and TRBJ2-7; 8 nucleotides agree with TRBD1. With V trimmed by 1 base and J by 5 bases, 7 bases remained unmatched. The CDR3 is made up of 15 amino acids. CDR1 MNHEY and CDR2 SMNVEV come from the germline V gene (reference sequence). The CDR3 DNA sequence: TGTGCCAGCAGTTTATGGACAGGGAATGGGAACGAGCAGTACTTC. As protein: CASSLWTGNGNEQYF.

The V call is TRBV6-6, the J call TRBJ2-1, with TRBD2 identical over 8 bases. The CDR3 contains 15 residues. The J segment lost 5 bases and the V segment lost 5 bases, leaving 8 bases of the junction unmatched. Per germline, CDR1 MNHNY and CDR2 SVGAGI (reference sequence). The CDR3: CASSAGLGPNNEQFF. The CDR3 nucleotides are TGTGCCAGCAGTGCGGGACTAGGACCAAACAATGAGCAGTTCTTC.

This chain joins TRBV5-1 and TRBJ1-1; 7 bases line up with TRBD1. Germline CDR1 is SGHRS and CDR2 is YFSETQ. The J segment lost 4 bases and the V segment lost 3 bases, leaving 6 bases of the junction unmatched. There are 14 residues in the CDR3. CDR3 DNA sequence: TGCGCCAGCAGCTCTAGGGGGCAGTTCACTGAAGCTTTCTTT. Translation gives CASSSRGQFTEAFF.

The chain carries TRBV11-2 and TRBJ2-3; D is tentatively TRBD1 or TRBD2 (5 bases each). In germline, CDR1 is SGHAT, CDR2 FQNNGV. The CDR3 length is 17 residues. Trimming removed 5 bases at V and 1 base at J, with 19 bases between. This chain's CDR3 is CASSPRGVLGRTDTQYF. CDR3 in DNA: TGTGCCAGCAGCCCTAGGGGAGTACTAGGACGCACAGATACGCAGTATTTT.

This chain links TRBV7-9 with TRBJ2-5; D remains ambiguous. Germline CDR1 reads SEHNR; CDR2 reads FQNEAQ (reference sequence). Trimming pared 6 bases from V and 6 bases from J, leaving 8 bases between. This CDR3 is built from 11 residues. The CDR3: CASSELQTQYF. CDR3 in DNA: TGTGCCAGCAGTGAACTACAGACCCAGTACTTC.

The chain combines TRBV25-1 with TRBJ2-3, with a tentative D call TRBD1 (6 bases). Looked up from germline, CDR1 is MGHDK and CDR2 is SYGVNS. The CDR3 covers 15 residues. V lost 2 bases and J lost 3, with 12 bases in between. The CDR3 nucleotides are TGTGCCAGCAGTGAACTTGGCAGGGGTACAGATACGCAGTATTTT. Translated, it gives CASSELGRGTDTQYF.

This clonotype has a handful of counts. This chain uses TRBV18 with TRBJ1-1; D may be TRBD1 (6 bases). CDR1 and CDR2 from the germline V gene are KGHSH and LQKENI. V was clipped by 1 base and J by 4 bases, with 16 bases between them. The CDR3 sequence is 16 residues long. CDR3 coding DNA: TGTGCCAGCTCACCACTCTCGCCAGGGGCTAGCACTGAAGCTTTCTTT. This sequence encodes CASSPLSPGASTEAFF.

This clonotype was seen only a few times. V usage is TRBV28 and J usage is TRBJ1-2; D perhaps matches TRBD1 (5 bases). The CDR3 is made up of 15 amino acids. Trimming pared 5 bases from V and 4 bases from J, leaving 17 bases between. The germline V gene encodes CDR1 MDHEN and CDR2 SYDVKM. The CDR3 region has the DNA TGTGCCAGCAGTCAATCCGGGACCGTGCCCTATGGCTACACCTTC. It translates to CASSQSGTVPYGYTF.

The V and J genes are TRBV30 and TRBJ2-3; D gene uncertain. V was clipped by 0 bases and J by 6 bases, with 13 bases between them. Germline V CDR1 and CDR2: GTSNPN, SVGIG (reference sequence). The CDR3 is 14 residues long. In DNA, the CDR3 is TGTGCCTGGAGTGTAGATGGTTTTATGGATACGCAGTATTTT. It yields the protein CAWSVDGFMDTQYF.

The chain links TRBV12-3 or TRBV12-4 to TRBJ2-3; 9 bases align to TRBD1. V trimming: 5 bases; J trimming: 0 bases; junction bases outside the gene matches: 18. CDR3 length equals 20 residues. CDR3 residues: CASSQLPGTGPSSSTDTQYF. For the CDR3, the DNA is TGTGCCAGCAGTCAATTGCCCGGGACAGGGCCAAGCAGTAGCACAGATACGCAGTATTTT.

This clonotype appeared a few times. The rearrangement links TRBV28 to TRBJ2-7; 11 bases line up with TRBD1. Germline assignment: CDR1 MDHEN and CDR2 SYDVKM. The CDR3 is made up of 16 amino acids. V shed 5 bases and J 6 bases; nucleotides not matched to a gene: 12. The CDR3 nucleotides read TGTGCCAGCAGTCCCGGGACAGGGGGAAGCTTGGGCGAGCAGTACTTC. Its protein product is CASSPGTGGSLGEQYF.

CDR3 sequence reads: CASSYSSFSRVDDTQYF. CDR3 nucleotides: TGTGCCAGCAGTTACTCGAGTTTTTCTAGAGTGGATGATACGCAGTATTTT. This rearrangement joins TRBV6-2 or TRBV6-3 to TRBJ2-3; D gene ambiguous. The CDR3 length is 17 residues. Germline CDR1 reads MNHEY; CDR2 reads SVGEGT. V was trimmed by 0 bases and J by 6 bases, leaving 19 bases between them.

The chain recombines TRBV11-2 with TRBJ2-3; D is undetermined. CDR3 length: 14 amino acids. V was trimmed by 5 bases and J by 0 bases, leaving 9 bases between them. Germline-derived CDR1 and CDR2 are SGHAT and FQNNGV. The CDR3 bases are TGTGCCAGCAGCCCCATCCGTAGCACAGATACGCAGTATTTT. The encoded protein is CASSPIRSTDTQYF.

The gene calls are TRBV12-3 or TRBV12-4 and TRBJ1-2; 7 nucleotides line up with TRBD1. Trimming removed 1 base from V and 4 bases from J; junction bases left unmatched: 6. The CDR3 spans 15 residues. The CDR3 loop is CASSLVGQNIYGYTF. CDR3 bases: TGTGCCAGCAGTTTAGTGGGACAGAATATCTATGGCTACACCTTC.

This chain uses TRBV7-9 with TRBJ2-3; D possibly matches TRBD1 or TRBD2 (5 bases each). Germline CDR1 SEHNR, CDR2 FQNEAQ (reference sequence). V dropped 5 bases and J dropped 8 bases, with 11 bases sitting between them. CDR3 size: 12 residues. CDR3 sequence reads: CASSHPGSTQYF. CDR3 bases: TGTGCCAGCAGCCACCCAGGGAGTACGCAGTATTTT.

The J gene is TRBJ2-2, the V gene TRBV3-1; D remains unclear. The CDR3 spans 13 residues. Trimming stripped 6 bases from V and 8 bases from J, with 13 bases between. Germline V gene lookup returns CDR1 LGHDT and CDR2 YNNKEL (reference sequence). The CDR3 coding sequence is TGTGCCAGCAGTCGCATCCCTGGGGGGGAGCTGTTTTTT. This codes for CASSRIPGGELFF.

The rearrangement joins TRBV19 to TRBJ2-3, with no clear D. CDR1 LNHDA and CDR2 SQIVND come from the germline V gene (reference sequence). The CDR3 is 13 residues long. V lost 1 base, J lost 5 bases, and 7 bases lay in between. CDR3 protein: CASSIASGDTQYF. The CDR3 nucleotides are TGTGCCAGTAGTATAGCCAGTGGAGATACGCAGTATTTT.

This clonotype was seen more than once but under ten times. The chain uses TRBV25-1 and TRBJ2-7; the match to TRBD1 covers 7 bases. Germline CDR1 reads MGHDK; CDR2 reads SYGVNS. The length of the CDR3 is 13 residues. Trimming took 3 bases from V and 3 from J; bases not matched to a gene: 2. CDR3 region: CASSEAGGYEQYF. The CDR3, as DNA: TGTGCCAGCAGTGAGGCAGGGGGCTACGAGCAGTACTTC.

In DNA, the CDR3 is TGTGCCACCAGTGATTCCGGCCTAGCCTCCTACGAGCAGTACTTC. It codes for CATSDSGLASYEQYF. The V gene is TRBV24-1, the J gene TRBJ2-7; D possibly corresponds to TRBD2 (5 bases). The germline V gene encodes CDR1 KGHDR and CDR2 SFDVKD. The CDR3 runs to 15 residues. Trimming removed 2 bases at V and 0 bases at J, with 10 bases between.

The chain joins TRBV9 to TRBJ2-1, with D perhaps TRBD2 (5 bases). CDR3 size: 15 residues. Germline lookup yields CDR1 SGDLS and CDR2 YYNGEE. V lost 3 bases and J lost 5, with 15 bases in between. This chain's CDR3 is CASSGGGGLDNEQFF. The CDR3 region has the DNA TGTGCCAGCAGCGGAGGAGGTGGCTTGGACAATGAGCAGTTCTTC.

This clonotype was observed a few times. The V call is TRBV5-1, the J call TRBJ1-4; D uncertain. The CDR3 runs 15 residues. Germline assignment: CDR1 SGHRS and CDR2 YFSETQ. The germline V and J ends were trimmed by 0 bases and 3 bases, with 9 bases remaining between them. The DNA of the CDR3 is TGCGCCAGCAGCTTGGAGGCAGCCCCTAATGAAAAACTGTTTTTT. Its translation is CASSLEAAPNEKLFF.

Only a few counts were recorded for this clonotype. The gene calls are TRBV5-4 and TRBJ1-1, with D unclear. Germline V lookup: CDR1 SGHNT, CDR2 YYREEE (reference sequence). V lost 2 bases and J 4 bases, leaving 9 bases between the germline ends. The CDR3 sequence is 13 residues long. The CDR3 region is CASSFVGFTEAFF. The CDR3 coding sequence is TGTGCCAGCAGCTTTGTGGGGTTCACTGAAGCTTTCTTT.

This chain joins TRBV5-6 and TRBJ1-2; D perhaps matches TRBD1 (6 bases). V lost 0 bases, J lost 4 bases, and 13 bases lay in between. This CDR3 contains 15 residues. Germline CDR1 SGHDT, CDR2 YYEEEE. The CDR3 sequence is CASSLVAGDGYGYTF. The CDR3 DNA is TGTGCCAGCAGCTTGGTGGCAGGGGATGGCTATGGCTACACCTTC.

This clonotype has more than one count but fewer than ten. The rearrangement links TRBV12-5 to TRBJ1-1; tentative D call: TRBD1 (5 bases). Germline values: CDR1 LGHNT, CDR2 FRNRAP. This CDR3 contains 12 residues. The V end was cut by 5 bases, the J end by 4 bases, with 8 bases between. The CDR3 sequence is CASGQGSTEAFF. The CDR3, as DNA: TGTGCTAGTGGTCAGGGTTCCACTGAAGCTTTCTTT.

This clonotype was counted ten times or more. The chain is built from TRBV5-4 and TRBJ2-1, with TRBD1 identical over 11 bases. The CDR3 length is 15 residues. V gave up 1 base and J gave up 6 bases; unmatched junction bases: 3. Per germline, CDR1 SGHNT and CDR2 YYREEE (reference sequence). As DNA, the CDR3 is TGTGCCAGCAGCTTGTTCGGGACAGGGGGCAATGAGCAGTTCTTC. This codes for CASSLFGTGGNEQFF.

There are a few counts of this clonotype. The CDR3 here is CASSSGLAPDGETQYF. CDR3 nucleotide sequence: TGTGCCAGCAGTTCCGGACTAGCGCCAGATGGAGAGACCCAGTACTTC. The chain joins TRBV12-3 or TRBV12-4 to TRBJ2-5, with 9 bases matching TRBD2. V was clipped by 4 bases and J by 4 bases; unmatched bases: 10. The CDR3 extends over 16 amino acids.

This clonotype was observed a handful of times. The rearrangement uses TRBV7-6 and TRBJ2-7; D perhaps matches TRBD1 (5 bases). Germline V gives CDR1 SGHVS, CDR2 FNYEAQ. V shed 1 base and J shed 4 bases, with 14 bases lying between them. CDR3 size: 15 residues. This chain's CDR3 is CASSLGPPGPYEQYF. The CDR3 DNA is TGTGCCAGCAGCTTAGGGCCGCCAGGGCCTTACGAGCAGTACTTC.

The chain recombines TRBV27 with TRBJ1-1; TRBD1 aligns across 7 bases. Trimming removed 1 base from V and 5 bases from J; junction bases left unmatched: 4. Germline V lookup: CDR1 MNHEY, CDR2 SMNVEV (reference sequence). The CDR3 runs to 14 residues. This chain's CDR3 is CASSLYPGQTEAFF. The CDR3 coding sequence is TGTGCCAGCAGTTTATACCCGGGACAGACTGAAGCTTTCTTT.

The chain employs TRBV6-2 or TRBV6-3 and TRBJ2-1; 9 bases are a match to TRBD2. The CDR3 runs 15 residues. Germline V CDR1 and CDR2: MNHEY, SVGEGT. The V segment lost 5 bases and the J segment 5 bases; nucleotides outside the gene matches: 7. The CDR3 nucleotides are TGTGCCAGCAGTACCGTAGCGGGAGCTCACAATGAGCAGTTCTTC. As protein: CASSTVAGAHNEQFF.